These T cell receptor beta chains were read from a single sample in a study of blood T cell repertoires in COVID-19. Data came from immunoSEQ multiplex PCR; TCRdb stores just in-frame clones and leaves some out. The table lists around 200,000 clones, 75% to 90% of them singletons, with over 2.5% in the top ten. Specimen: peripheral blood. All receptors derive from a man in his 60s with acute or convalescent COVID-19. Both conserved end residues are part of each CDR3. Fields, in order: D gene, clone size, J gene, V gene, CDR3 protein, CDR3 DNA. The D gene is left open where the match is weak. Size is stated for part of the rows, as once, few or many counts, or as a class when the clone is expanded.

d_gene: TRBD1; abundance: .; j_gene: TRBJ2-5; v_gene: TRBV12-3/TRBV12-4; CDR3aa: CASSPGGGETQYF; CDR3nt: TGTGCCAGCAGTCCAGGGGGCGGGGAGACCCAGTACTTC
d_gene: .; abundance: .; j_gene: TRBJ1-2; v_gene: TRBV2; CDR3aa: CARSPRGNSFNGYTF; CDR3nt: TGTGCCAGGAGTCCAAGGGGAAATTCGTTCAATGGCTACACCTTC
d_gene: TRBD1; abundance: .; j_gene: TRBJ1-2; v_gene: TRBV4-1; CDR3aa: CASSPRDSLFGYTF; CDR3nt: TGCGCCAGCAGCCCCCGGGACAGCCTTTTCGGCTACACCTTC
d_gene: TRBD1; abundance: .; j_gene: TRBJ2-3; v_gene: TRBV5-1; CDR3aa: CASRKGDRDTDTQYF; CDR3nt: TGCGCCAGCCGTAAGGGGGACAGGGACACAGATACGCAGTATTTT
d_gene: TRBD1; abundance: .; j_gene: TRBJ1-1; v_gene: TRBV5-1; CDR3aa: CASSSGQGRTEAFF; CDR3nt: TGCGCCAGCAGCTCGGGACAGGGGAGGACTGAAGCTTTCTTT
d_gene: .; abundance: .; j_gene: TRBJ1-5; v_gene: TRBV20-1; CDR3aa: CSASAGVGGQPQHF; CDR3nt: TGCAGTGCTAGTGCCGGGGTAGGGGGTCAGCCCCAGCATTTT
d_gene: TRBD2; abundance: .; j_gene: TRBJ2-7; v_gene: TRBV6-2/TRBV6-3; CDR3aa: CASSYSSGTLSYEQYF; CDR3nt: TGTGCCAGCAGTTACTCAAGCGGGACTCTCTCCTACGAGCAGTACTTC
d_gene: TRBD1; abundance: .; j_gene: TRBJ2-1; v_gene: TRBV7-9; CDR3aa: CASSLEGTAVNEQFF; CDR3nt: TGCGCCAGCAGCTTAGAGGGGACAGCCGTCAATGAGCAGTTCTTC
d_gene: TRBD1; abundance: .; j_gene: TRBJ2-1; v_gene: TRBV11-3; CDR3aa: CASSAQGAPRNEQFF; CDR3nt: TGTGCCAGCAGCGCTCAGGGGGCGCCTCGCAATGAGCAGTTCTTC
d_gene: .; abundance: .; j_gene: TRBJ1-5; v_gene: TRBV7-2; CDR3aa: CASSLEGRAHQPQHF; CDR3nt: TGTGCCAGCAGCTTAGAAGGCAGGGCTCATCAGCCCCAGCATTTT
d_gene: .; abundance: few; j_gene: TRBJ1-6; v_gene: TRBV7-9; CDR3aa: CASSLGQVNSPLHF; CDR3nt: TGTGCCAGCAGCTTAGGTCAGGTTAATTCACCCCTCCACTTT
d_gene: .; abundance: .; j_gene: TRBJ2-3; v_gene: TRBV6-2/TRBV6-3; CDR3aa: CASSSPGDKRDTQYF; CDR3nt: TGTGCCAGCAGCTCCCCAGGGGACAAGAGGGATACGCAGTATTTT
d_gene: .; abundance: .; j_gene: TRBJ2-7; v_gene: TRBV7-2; CDR3aa: CASSPQDEQYF; CDR3nt: TGTGCCAGCAGCCCACAAGACGAGCAGTACTTC
d_gene: .; abundance: .; j_gene: TRBJ1-5; v_gene: TRBV6-2/TRBV6-3; CDR3aa: CASSFRGATHQPQHF; CDR3nt: TGTGCCAGCAGTTTCCGCGGGGCAACGCATCAGCCCCAGCATTTT
d_gene: .; abundance: .; j_gene: TRBJ1-3; v_gene: TRBV5-5; CDR3aa: CASSSLSFSGNTIYF; CDR3nt: TGTGCCAGCAGCTCTCTCTCGTTCTCTGGAAACACCATATATTTT
d_gene: TRBD1; abundance: .; j_gene: TRBJ2-7; v_gene: TRBV18; CDR3aa: CASSLPTTGPLSYEQYF; CDR3nt: TGTGCCAGCTCACTCCCTACGACAGGGCCGTTGTCCTACGAGCAGTACTTC
d_gene: TRBD2; abundance: .; j_gene: TRBJ2-7; v_gene: TRBV24-1; CDR3aa: CATSDRTSGAYEQYF; CDR3nt: TGTGCCACCAGTGACCGGACTAGCGGAGCCTACGAGCAGTACTTC
d_gene: .; abundance: once; j_gene: TRBJ1-5; v_gene: TRBV18; CDR3aa: CASSPGGGDQPQHF; CDR3nt: TGTGCCAGCTCACCCGGAGGGGGGGATCAGCCCCAGCATTTT
d_gene: TRBD2; abundance: .; j_gene: TRBJ2-2; v_gene: TRBV9; CDR3aa: CASSPRGLDNTGELFF; CDR3nt: TGTGCCAGCAGCCCGAGGGGACTAGATAACACCGGGGAGCTGTTTTTT
d_gene: .; abundance: .; j_gene: TRBJ2-6; v_gene: TRBV7-8; CDR3aa: CASSVEGRSSGANVLTF; CDR3nt: TGTGCCAGCAGCGTGGAAGGGAGAAGCTCTGGGGCCAACGTCCTGACTTTC
d_gene: .; abundance: .; j_gene: TRBJ2-7; v_gene: TRBV6-5; CDR3aa: CASSLRGGLAEKQYF; CDR3nt: TGTGCCAGCAGTCTTCGCGGGGGCCTAGCAGAGAAGCAGTACTTC
d_gene: .; abundance: .; j_gene: TRBJ1-3; v_gene: TRBV5-4; CDR3aa: CASSLAITGYRSGNTIYF; CDR3nt: TGTGCCAGCAGCTTGGCAATTACAGGTTATCGCTCTGGAAACACCATATATTTT
d_gene: .; abundance: .; j_gene: TRBJ1-6; v_gene: TRBV19; CDR3aa: CASSGVRSYNSPLHF; CDR3nt: TGTGCCAGTAGTGGAGTGCGCTCCTATAATTCACCCCTCCACTTT
d_gene: TRBD1; abundance: once; j_gene: TRBJ1-5; v_gene: TRBV24-1; CDR3aa: CATSDPWTGTPQHF; CDR3nt: TGTGCCACCAGTGACCCCTGGACAGGCACGCCCCAGCATTTT
d_gene: TRBD2; abundance: .; j_gene: TRBJ2-5; v_gene: TRBV9; CDR3aa: CASSALAGGPKEETQYF; CDR3nt: TGTGCCAGCAGCGCACTAGCGGGAGGGCCTAAAGAAGAGACCCAGTACTTC
d_gene: .; abundance: .; j_gene: TRBJ2-1; v_gene: TRBV9; CDR3aa: CASSSSVLPYNEQFF; CDR3nt: TGTGCCAGCAGCTCCTCGGTGTTACCCTACAATGAGCAGTTCTTC
d_gene: TRBD2; abundance: .; j_gene: TRBJ2-3; v_gene: TRBV14; CDR3aa: CASSPPGLAGGRADTQYF; CDR3nt: TGTGCCAGCAGCCCACCGGGACTAGCGGGAGGAAGGGCAGATACGCAGTATTTT
d_gene: TRBD1; abundance: once; j_gene: TRBJ2-5; v_gene: TRBV6-2/TRBV6-3; CDR3aa: CASSWAMDRVETQYF; CDR3nt: TGTGCCAGCAGTTGGGCGATGGACAGGGTCGAGACCCAGTACTTC
d_gene: TRBD2; abundance: .; j_gene: TRBJ2-2; v_gene: TRBV7-9; CDR3aa: CASRRTSGSPGELFF; CDR3nt: TGTGCCAGCAGACGGACTAGCGGGAGCCCCGGGGAGCTGTTTTTT
d_gene: .; abundance: .; j_gene: TRBJ1-1; v_gene: TRBV7-3; CDR3aa: CASSPDLAGNTEAFF; CDR3nt: TGTGCCAGCAGCCCCGACCTTGCAGGGAACACTGAAGCTTTCTTT
d_gene: TRBD1; abundance: .; j_gene: TRBJ2-3; v_gene: TRBV6-5; CDR3aa: CASSWGDRGNTDTQYF; CDR3nt: TGTGCCAGCAGTTGGGGGGACAGGGGAAACACAGATACGCAGTATTTT
d_gene: TRBD1; abundance: .; j_gene: TRBJ2-2; v_gene: TRBV19; CDR3aa: CASSTTIPGQTTGELFF; CDR3nt: TGTGCCAGTAGTACGACAATCCCGGGACAGACCACCGGGGAGCTGTTTTTT
d_gene: .; abundance: .; j_gene: TRBJ1-5; v_gene: TRBV4-1; CDR3aa: CASSQEGTLSNQPQHF; CDR3nt: TGCGCCAGCAGCCAAGAGGGGACTCTTAGCAATCAGCCCCAGCATTTT
d_gene: TRBD2; abundance: .; j_gene: TRBJ2-4; v_gene: TRBV6-6; CDR3aa: CASSHLAGLLAKNIQYF; CDR3nt: TGTGCCAGCAGTCACCTAGCGGGCCTACTAGCCAAAAACATTCAGTACTTC
d_gene: TRBD1; abundance: .; j_gene: TRBJ1-3; v_gene: TRBV10-3; CDR3aa: CAISDTGGSGNTIYF; CDR3nt: TGTGCCATCAGTGATACAGGGGGAAGTGGAAACACCATATATTTT
d_gene: TRBD1; abundance: .; j_gene: TRBJ2-7; v_gene: TRBV7-7; CDR3aa: CASSLGQGADYEQYF; CDR3nt: TGTGCTAGCAGCTTAGGACAGGGGGCGGACTACGAGCAGTACTTC
d_gene: TRBD1; abundance: .; j_gene: TRBJ2-2; v_gene: TRBV27; CDR3aa: CASTTWDRNTGELFF; CDR3nt: TGTGCCAGCACCACCTGGGACAGAAACACCGGGGAGCTGTTTTTT
d_gene: .; abundance: once; j_gene: TRBJ2-5; v_gene: TRBV23-1; CDR3aa: CASSQSFQGRQETQYF; CDR3nt: TGCGCCAGCAGTCAATCTTTTCAGGGGAGACAAGAGACCCAGTACTTC
d_gene: TRBD1; abundance: .; j_gene: TRBJ1-6; v_gene: TRBV28; CDR3aa: CASNRVMGTANSPLHF; CDR3nt: TGTGCCAGCAACAGGGTCATGGGGACAGCGAATTCACCCCTCCACTTT
d_gene: .; abundance: .; j_gene: TRBJ2-1; v_gene: TRBV5-1; CDR3aa: CASTEGPPGEQFF; CDR3nt: TGCGCCAGCACGGAGGGACCCCCAGGTGAGCAGTTCTTC
d_gene: TRBD2; abundance: .; j_gene: TRBJ2-7; v_gene: TRBV2; CDR3aa: CASSNGLAGGSSEQYF; CDR3nt: TGTGCCAGCAGTAACGGACTAGCGGGAGGTTCTTCCGAGCAGTACTTC
d_gene: .; abundance: .; j_gene: TRBJ2-1; v_gene: TRBV7-9; CDR3aa: CASGLSTDNNEQFF; CDR3nt: TGTGCCAGCGGCCTTTCGACGGACAACAATGAGCAGTTCTTC
d_gene: .; abundance: .; j_gene: TRBJ2-1; v_gene: TRBV30; CDR3aa: CAWSTIFRAYNEQFF; CDR3nt: TGTGCCTGGAGTACAATATTCAGGGCATACAATGAGCAGTTCTTC
d_gene: .; abundance: few; j_gene: TRBJ1-5; v_gene: TRBV15; CDR3aa: CATSRDRSAGDSNQPQHF; CDR3nt: TGTGCCACCAGCAGAGATCGAAGCGCAGGGGATAGCAATCAGCCCCAGCATTTT
d_gene: .; abundance: .; j_gene: TRBJ1-5; v_gene: TRBV27; CDR3aa: CASSLQGSGQPQHF; CDR3nt: TGTGCCAGCAGTTTGCAGGGGTCGGGTCAGCCCCAGCATTTT
d_gene: .; abundance: .; j_gene: TRBJ2-1; v_gene: TRBV18; CDR3aa: CASSPGQYNEQFF; CDR3nt: TGTGCCAGCTCACCGGGGCAATATAATGAGCAGTTCTTC
d_gene: .; abundance: .; j_gene: TRBJ2-1; v_gene: TRBV28; CDR3aa: CASSLVTIPNNEQFF; CDR3nt: TGTGCCAGCAGTTTAGTGACTATCCCGAACAATGAGCAGTTCTTC
d_gene: .; abundance: .; j_gene: TRBJ2-3; v_gene: TRBV7-2; CDR3aa: CASSLDQGRVADTQYF; CDR3nt: TGTGCCAGCAGCTTAGACCAGGGGCGGGTCGCAGATACGCAGTATTTT
d_gene: .; abundance: .; j_gene: TRBJ1-2; v_gene: TRBV7-2; CDR3aa: CASSLDLAGDRGYTF; CDR3nt: TGTGCCAGCAGCTTAGATTTGGCAGGGGATCGTGGCTACACCTTC
d_gene: .; abundance: .; j_gene: TRBJ1-6; v_gene: TRBV7-2; CDR3aa: CASSPQTGSIGLSPLHF; CDR3nt: TGTGCCAGCAGCCCCCAAACCGGGTCAATCGGCCTTTCACCCCTCCACTTT
d_gene: .; abundance: .; j_gene: TRBJ1-2; v_gene: TRBV28; CDR3aa: CASTEDRRRPSNYGYTF; CDR3nt: TGTGCCAGCACCGAAGACAGAAGGCGACCTTCTAACTATGGCTACACCTTC
d_gene: .; abundance: few; j_gene: TRBJ1-2; v_gene: TRBV5-4; CDR3aa: CASSLSWQGVYGYTF; CDR3nt: TGTGCCAGCAGCTTAAGCTGGCAGGGCGTCTATGGCTACACCTTC
d_gene: TRBD2; abundance: .; j_gene: TRBJ2-2; v_gene: TRBV10-2; CDR3aa: CASSRTSGTNTGELFF; CDR3nt: TGCGCCAGCAGCAGGACTAGCGGGACAAACACCGGGGAGCTGTTTTTT
d_gene: TRBD2; abundance: once; j_gene: TRBJ2-1; v_gene: TRBV12-3/TRBV12-4; CDR3aa: CASISGNYNEQFF; CDR3nt: TGTGCCAGCATAAGCGGGAACTACAATGAGCAGTTCTTC
d_gene: TRBD2; abundance: .; j_gene: TRBJ2-5; v_gene: TRBV25-1; CDR3aa: CASSDPSSGGETQYF; CDR3nt: TGTGCCAGCAGTGATCCTTCTAGCGGGGGAGAGACCCAGTACTTC
d_gene: TRBD2; abundance: .; j_gene: TRBJ2-1; v_gene: TRBV15; CDR3aa: CATSRSLGTSGRANEQFF; CDR3nt: TGTGCCACCAGCAGATCGTTGGGGACTAGCGGGAGGGCCAATGAGCAGTTCTTC
d_gene: .; abundance: .; j_gene: TRBJ2-2; v_gene: TRBV7-3; CDR3aa: CASSFYTGELFF; CDR3nt: TGTGCCAGCAGCTTTTATACCGGGGAGCTGTTTTTT
d_gene: TRBD1; abundance: .; j_gene: TRBJ2-1; v_gene: TRBV19; CDR3aa: CASSTGQGTSEQFF; CDR3nt: TGTGCCAGTAGTACGGGACAGGGGACTAGTGAGCAGTTCTTC
d_gene: TRBD1; abundance: .; j_gene: TRBJ1-2; v_gene: TRBV6-5; CDR3aa: CASSAKGQGGDGYTF; CDR3nt: TGTGCCAGCAGCGCAAAGGGACAGGGGGGCGATGGCTACACCTTC